The 30 T cell receptor beta chains below were found in one sample sequenced in a study of T cells in Graves' hyperthyroidism and ophthalmopathy (dated by TCRdb to the late 2010s). Library construction relied on multiplex PCR. TCRdb shows the sequencer as Illumina HiSeq 2000. The TCR beta CDR3 regions were amplified from RNA transcripts. The first round of RT-PCR for the TCR CDR3 was performed with the HTBI primer set and the Qiagen OneStep RT-PCR kit. Using fastp trimming at Q25 and MiXCR clonotype assembly, TCRdb reanalyzed the public sequencing data and kept in-frame beta chains. Every CDR3 protein is listed once, alongside the most common genes and DNA of its rows. This sample comprises 550,000 to 700,000 distinct CDR3 sequences, around 45% of them detected only once. Under 20% of the sample rests with the top ten. Sequencing was performed on peripheral blood or thyroid tissue (not recorded which). These receptor sequences come from an adult woman with Graves' disease, either hyperthyroidism or ophthalmopathy (not recorded which).

The chain combines TRBV3-1 with TRBJ1-1, with D possibly TRBD1 on 5 matching bases. Germline-derived CDR1 and CDR2 are LGHDT and YNNKEL (reference sequence). Trimming shortened V by 2 bases and J by 6 bases, and 13 bases separated the two germline ends. The CDR3 is 14 amino acids. CDR3 nucleotide sequence: TGTGCCAGCAGCCAACCAGGGTTTGGGGCTGAAGCTTTCTTT. Translation: CASSQPGFGAEAFF.

This clonotype has ten or more counts. The chain joins TRBV15 to TRBJ1-6; D is uncertain. Germline CDR1 LNHNV, CDR2 YYDKDF (reference sequence). The V gene lost 0 bases and the J gene lost 8 bases, with 8 bases spanning the gap. The CDR3 sequence is 14 residues long. CDR3 in DNA: TGTGCCACCAGCAGAGATTACGTGGATTCACCCCTCCACTTT. Protein sequence: CATSRDYVDSPLHF.

The CDR3 nucleotides read TGTGCCAGCCCGGACAGGGAAGTAAAGACCCAGTACTTC. It translates to CASPDREVKTQYF. The rearrangement links TRBV14 to TRBJ2-5, with 8 bases that match TRBD1. V shed 8 bases and J 6 bases; nucleotides not matched to a gene: 8. Germline V CDR1 and CDR2: SGHDN, FVKESK. The CDR3 sequence is 13 residues long.

This clonotype was seen many times. The chain recombines TRBV5-1 with TRBJ2-5; a weak D match, TRBD1 (5 bases). Between the trimmed V and J ends, which lost 4 bases and 3 bases, there was a span of 16 bases. CDR3 length: 15 residues. Germline V gives CDR1 SGHRS, CDR2 YFSETQ. CDR3 residues: CASSPLDSTKETQYF. DNA of the CDR3: TGCGCCAGCAGCCCCCTAGACAGCACCAAAGAGACCCAGTACTTC.

This rearrangement joins TRBV7-3 to TRBJ1-5; D possibly corresponds to TRBD2 (6 bases). The J call could be wrong; TRBJ2-5 is a better fit for the DNA end. The CDR3 runs 13 residues. Germline V CDR1 and CDR2: SGHTA, FQGTGA. CDR3: CASSRGSNQPQYF. The DNA for the CDR3 is TGTGCCAGCTCTCGGGGGAGCAATCAGCCCCAGTACTTC.

This clonotype was counted ten times or more. The junction differs from germline at one of its ends, possibly a read error. The chain couples TRBV5-1 to TRBJ2-5, with D perhaps TRBD2 (5 bases). This CDR3 comprises 14 residues. CDR1 and CDR2 from the germline V gene are SGHRS and YFSETQ. For the CDR3, the DNA is TGTGCCAGCAGCTTAGGGCCCAGCGGAGAGACCCAGTACTTC. This encodes CASSLGPSGETQYF.

The sample holds one count of this clonotype. This rearrangement joins TRBV19 to TRBJ1-6, with 9 bases matching TRBD1. This CDR3 has 15 residues. CDR1 is LNHDA, CDR2 SQIVND, per germline (reference sequence). Trimming cost V 8 bases and J 7 bases; bases outside gene matches: 9. In DNA form, the CDR3 reads TGTGCCAGTGTAACCGGGACAGGGAGGAATTCACCCCTCCACTTT. Encoded protein: CASVTGTGRNSPLHF.

The J gene is TRBJ2-7, the V gene TRBV2; 7 bases are a match to TRBD2. There are 14 residues in the CDR3. Germline CDR1 is SNHLY and CDR2 is FYNNEI. The V gene end was trimmed by 1 base and the J gene end by 6 bases; junction bases not matched to a gene: 6. The CDR3 sequence is CASSEGEGTGEQYF. The CDR3 DNA sequence: TGTGCCAGCAGTGAAGGGGAGGGAACAGGCGAGCAGTACTTC.

The genes are TRBV20-1 and TRBJ2-1; the D is unclear. The germline gives CDR1 DFQATT, CDR2 SNEGSKA (reference sequence). The length of the CDR3 is 14 residues. The ends were cut back, 1 base at V and 4 bases at J, with 11 bases in the middle. Here the CDR3 DNA reads TGCAGTGCTAGAGGTTATAGGCGATACAATGAGCAGTTCTTC. Translation: CSARGYRRYNEQFF.

Written as DNA, the CDR3 is TGTGCCATCGTCCCGGGGTCCTCCGTTCATCAGCCCCAGCATTTT. Residues: CAIVPGSSVHQPQHF. V is TRBV10-3 and J is TRBJ1-5; D is undetermined. The CDR3 spans 15 residues. V was shortened by 8 bases and J by 5 bases, with 19 bases between the two germline ends. Looked up from germline, CDR1 is ENHRY and CDR2 is SYGVKD.

This clonotype has a count of ten or more. The J gene is TRBJ2-2, the V gene TRBV19; 8 nucleotides line up with TRBD2. This CDR3 is built from 16 residues. V shed 5 bases, J shed 4 bases, and the junction held 9 bases outside the gene matches. Germline values: CDR1 LNHDA, CDR2 SQIVND (reference sequence). The CDR3 here is CASSGGAGVATGELFF. CDR3 nucleotide sequence: TGTGCCAGTAGTGGAGGAGCGGGAGTGGCCACCGGGGAGCTGTTTTTT.

This clonotype has just a few counts. The genes are TRBV10-3 and TRBJ1-2; 11 positions agree with TRBD1. Looked up from germline, CDR1 is ENHRY and CDR2 is SYGVKD. The CDR3 consists of 14 residues. The V segment lost 8 bases and the J segment 2 bases; nucleotides outside the gene matches: 4. DNA of the CDR3: TGTGCCATCTCCGGGACAGGGGGGAACTATGGCTACACCTTC. It encodes CAISGTGGNYGYTF.

The table lists this clonotype with a count of one. The chain is built from TRBV14 and TRBJ2-5, with D perhaps TRBD1 (7 bases). Trimming took 0 bases from V and 4 from J, leaving 18 bases between them. The CDR3 has 17 amino acids. The germline gives CDR1 SGHDN, CDR2 FVKESK. The CDR3 protein is CASSQDLRQGGRETQYF. The DNA of the CDR3 is TGTGCCAGCAGCCAAGACCTTAGACAGGGAGGAAGAGAGACCCAGTACTTC.

At least ten counts were recorded for this clonotype. The V and J genes are TRBV5-1 and TRBJ2-7; 11 bases line up with TRBD2. V lost 0 bases to trimming and J lost 4 bases; unmatched junction nucleotides: 6. This CDR3 spans 16 amino acids. The V gene's germline CDR1 is SGHRS and CDR2 YFSETQ. The chain's CDR3 is CASSLEPGLAAYEQYF. In DNA, the CDR3 is TGCGCCAGCAGCTTGGAACCGGGACTAGCGGCTTACGAGCAGTACTTC.

The chain couples TRBV7-6 to TRBJ2-5; D ambiguous. Per germline, CDR1 SGHVS and CDR2 FNYEAQ. The CDR3 is made up of 13 amino acids. V lost 5 bases to trimming and J lost 9 bases, with 16 bases between them. The CDR3 here is CASSPGGNQPQYF. CDR3 bases: TGTGCCAGCAGCCCGGGCGGCAATCAGCCCCAGTACTTC.

This clonotype has a count of ten or more. V gene TRBV9 combines with J gene TRBJ2-7; TRBD2 aligns across 7 bases. Trimming at V came to 0 bases and at J to 6 bases, leaving 9 bases not matched to a gene. CDR3 length equals 15 residues. Looked up from germline, CDR1 is SGDLS and CDR2 is YYNGEE. CDR3 bases: TGTGCCAGCAGCGTAGGCGGCGCCGGGGGGAGCGAGCAGTACTTC. It codes for CASSVGGAGGSEQYF.

This clonotype was detected ten times or more. The chain combines TRBV7-9 with TRBJ1-4; 9 bases match TRBD1. J gave up 7 bases and V 1 base, and 4 bases lay outside the gene matches. Germline lookup yields CDR1 SEHNR and CDR2 FQNEAQ (reference sequence). The CDR3 has 15 residues. The chain's CDR3 is CASSLVGTGFEKLFF. CDR3 nucleotides: TGTGCCAGCAGCTTAGTAGGGACAGGGTTTGAAAAACTGTTTTTT.

There are many counts of this clonotype. This chain connects TRBV5-1 to TRBJ1-1; maybe TRBD1 (6 bases). Trimming left V 4 bases short and J 1 base short, with 11 bases between. This CDR3 has 14 residues. The V gene's germline CDR1 is SGHRS and CDR2 YFSETQ. The chain's CDR3 is CASSTRGWNTEAFF. The DNA of the CDR3 is TGCGCCAGCAGCACCAGGGGTTGGAACACTGAAGCTTTCTTT. Full variable domain (remainder filled in from reference TRBV5-1 and TRBJ1-1): KAGVTQTPRYLIKTRGQQVTLSCSPISGHRSVSWYQQTPGQGLQFLFEYFSETQRNKGNFPGRFSGRQFSNSRSEMNVSTLELGDSALYLCASSTRGWNTEAFFGQGTRLTVV.

J is TRBJ2-1 and V is TRBV10-3, with D perhaps being TRBD1 or TRBD2 (5 bases each). The V end lost 2 bases, the J end lost 3 bases, and 23 bases lay between the germline ends. Germline V gives CDR1 ENHRY, CDR2 SYGVKD. The CDR3 contains 19 residues. The CDR3 nucleotides are TGTGCCATCAGTGAGGAGGGGATGATGGAGACCCAGTACTACAATGAGCAGTTCTTC. Protein sequence: CAISEEGMMETQYYNEQFF.

This clonotype was detected ten times or more. The chain joins TRBV5-1 to TRBJ1-2, with 9 bases aligning to TRBD1. CDR1 is SGHRS and CDR2 is YFSETQ in the germline V gene. The CDR3 is 15 residues long. V shed 4 bases and J 4 bases; nucleotides not matched to a gene: 8. The DNA of the CDR3 is TGCGCCAGCAGCGACGGACAGGGGAGATCCTATGGCTACACCTTC. This codes for CASSDGQGRSYGYTF. Complete variable domain (other parts from reference TRBV5-1 and TRBJ1-2): KAGVTQTPRYLIKTRGQQVTLSCSPISGHRSVSWYQQTPGQGLQFLFEYFSETQRNKGNFPGRFSGRQFSNSRSEMNVSTLELGDSALYLCASSDGQGRSYGYTFGSGTRLTVV.

This clonotype was counted once. This chain joins TRBV20-1 and TRBJ1-2; 7 bases match TRBD1. Germline values: CDR1 DFQATT, CDR2 SNEGSKA (reference sequence). The CDR3 contains 13 residues. Trimming took 0 bases from V and 6 from J; bases not matched to a gene: 4. The DNA of the CDR3 is TGCAGTGCTAGAGATCAGGGGGGGGATGGCTACACCTTC. Translation gives CSARDQGGDGYTF.

The J gene is TRBJ1-1, the V gene TRBV7-4; D gene ambiguous. Germline lookup yields CDR1 SGHVT and CDR2 SQSDAQ. This CDR3 is built from 13 residues. With 7 bases removed from V and 3 bases from J, the gap between germline ends came to 12 bases. In nucleotides, the CDR3 is TGTGCCAGCAATAAGGGCGTAGACACTGAAGCTTTCTTT. Residues: CASNKGVDTEAFF. The whole variable domain, filled in from reference TRBV7-4 and TRBJ1-1, reads GAGVSQSPRYKVAKRGRDVALRCDSISGHVTLYWYRQTLGQGSEVLTYSQSDAQRDKSGRPSGRFSAERPERSVSTLKIQRTEQGDSAVYLCASNKGVDTEAFFGQGTRLTVV.

V is TRBV6-1 and J is TRBJ1-5; tentatively, D is TRBD1 (6 bases). This CDR3 is 14 amino acids long. V shed 4 bases and J shed 4 bases, with 11 bases lying between them. Per germline, CDR1 MNHNS and CDR2 SASEGT. CDR3 residues: CASSAGVGNQPQHF. For the CDR3, the DNA is TGTGCCAGCAGTGCAGGGGTGGGGAATCAGCCCCAGCATTTT.

This clonotype was counted at least ten times. The rearrangement links TRBV2 to TRBJ2-5; D gene unclear. The germline CDR1 and CDR2 sequences are SNHLY and FYNNEI. V lost 5 bases, J lost 5 bases, and 12 bases lay in between. The CDR3 length is 13 residues. The CDR3 DNA sequence: TGTGCCAGCAGTTACCTCCAGAGGGAGACCCAGTACTTC. This translates into CASSYLQRETQYF.

The chain carries TRBV10-3 and TRBJ2-7; no clear D. Germline-derived CDR1 and CDR2 are ENHRY and SYGVKD. CDR3 length equals 13 residues. V was trimmed by 8 bases and J by 6 bases, leaving 17 bases between them. CDR3 DNA: TGTGCCATCCAACCGGGCCCATGGTTCGAGCAGTACTTC. This sequence encodes CAIQPGPWFEQYF.

The chain is built from TRBV2 and TRBJ2-7; 9 bases map to TRBD1. CDR1 SNHLY and CDR2 FYNNEI come from the germline V gene. After removal of 6 bases from V and 2 bases from J, the junction contained 2 bases not matched to a gene. This CDR3 has 13 amino acids. CDR3: CASRDRGPYEQYF. CDR3 bases: TGTGCCAGCAGGGACAGGGGTCCCTACGAGCAGTACTTC.

About this clonotype itself: Germline is not matched at one junction end, which may reflect a read error. The genes are TRBV7-9 and TRBJ2-7; D possibly corresponds to TRBD1 (5 bases). Germline lookup yields CDR1 SEHNR and CDR2 FQNEAQ (reference sequence). This CDR3 is 16 amino acids long. The CDR3 nucleotides read TGCGCCAGCAGCTCCCAGGGAACAGATACGCAGTACGAGCAGTACTTC. Translated: CASSSQGTDTQYEQYF.

This chain joins TRBV2 and TRBJ2-4, with D perhaps TRBD1 or TRBD2 (5 bases each). V was pared by 6 bases and J by 0 bases, with 12 bases between. CDR1 is SNHLY, CDR2 FYNNEI, per germline. The CDR3 extends over 15 amino acids. As DNA, the CDR3 is TGTGCCAGCAGAAGGACCGGGACAGCCAAAAACATTCAGTACTTC. Amino acids: CASRRTGTAKNIQYF.

A single count supports this clonotype. V and J are TRBV20-1 and TRBJ1-1; D perhaps matches TRBD1 (5 bases). The V end lost 4 bases, the J end lost 1 base, and 10 bases lay between the germline ends. The CDR3 contains 13 residues. Germline V CDR1 and CDR2: DFQATT, SNEGSKA (reference sequence). CDR3 in DNA: TGCAGTGCTACAACTCAGGGGAACACTGAAGCTTTCTTT. It encodes CSATTQGNTEAFF.

This sequence joins TRBV14 and TRBJ1-6, with no clear D. The CDR3 runs 13 residues. Trimming left V 4 bases short and J 7 bases short, with 8 bases between. CDR1 SGHDN and CDR2 FVKESK come from the germline V gene. CDR3 in amino acids: CASSLLLNSPLHF. CDR3 DNA: TGTGCCAGCAGCCTACTACTGAATTCACCCCTCCACTTT.